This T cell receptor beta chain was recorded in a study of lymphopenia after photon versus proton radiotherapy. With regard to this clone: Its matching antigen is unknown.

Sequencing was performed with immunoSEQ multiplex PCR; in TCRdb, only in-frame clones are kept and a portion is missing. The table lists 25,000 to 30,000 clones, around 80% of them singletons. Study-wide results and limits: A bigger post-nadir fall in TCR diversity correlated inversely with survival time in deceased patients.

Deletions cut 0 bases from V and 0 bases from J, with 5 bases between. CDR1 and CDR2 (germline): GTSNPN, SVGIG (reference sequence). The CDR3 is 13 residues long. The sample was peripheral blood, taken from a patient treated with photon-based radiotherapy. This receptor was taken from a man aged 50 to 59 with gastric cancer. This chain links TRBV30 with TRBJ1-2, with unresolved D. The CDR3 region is CAWSVIANYGYTF. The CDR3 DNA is TGTGCCTGGAGTGTAATCGCTAACTATGGCTACACCTTC.